This TCR beta chain is from a study of T cells in tumors after PD-1 blockade. Across the study: Daily vismodegib 150 mg continued in a subset of anti-PD-1-treated patients. Study outcomes and limitations: Some novel exhausted tumor clones appeared in pre-treatment blood, suggesting peripheral recruitment.

This clone was seen a handful of times. What it recognizes is unknown. The germline CDR1 and CDR2 sequences are SEHNR and FQNEAQ (reference sequence). Trimming removed 5 bases at V and 9 bases at J, with 11 bases between. The CDR3 spans 12 residues. Profiling relied on immunoSEQ multiplex PCR, and the TCRdb table lists in-frame clones only, not all of them. Of some 66,000 clones in the sample, over 65% were seen once. This receptor was taken from a human donor with basal cell carcinoma. The rearrangement joins TRBV7-9 to TRBJ2-1; the D is unclear. Material: PBMCs, obtained after anti-PD-1 treatment. The CDR3 here is CASSPEVFEQFF. The CDR3, as DNA: TGTGCCAGCAGCCCCGAAGTTTTTGAGCAGTTCTTC.